Listed below are T cell receptor beta chains from one sample, sequenced in a study of blood T cell repertoires in COVID-19. This table comes from immunoSEQ multiplex PCR, and its TCRdb copy is limited to in-frame clones, with some not included. The table shows some 270,000 clones, with about 89% occurring only once. Sequenced input: peripheral blood. Receptors were obtained from a woman aged 55-69 years who had recovered from COVID-19. CDR3s include the opening cysteine and the closing phenylalanine or tryptophan. D genes are given only for firm matches.

D,V,J,CDR3,DNA
TRBD2,TRBV19,TRBJ2-1,CASSIDRLAGASYNEQFF,TGTGCCAGTAGTATAGATAGGCTAGCGGGTGCCTCCTACAATGAGCAGTTCTTC
TRBD1,TRBV18,TRBJ2-7,CASSPDRVHEQYF,TGTGCCAGCTCACCCGACAGGGTACACGAGCAGTACTTC
.,TRBV12-5,TRBJ1-3,CASGDSLSGNTIYF,TGTGCTAGTGGCGACAGCCTGTCCGGAAACACCATATATTTT
.,TRBV7-2,TRBJ1-2,CASSPTGARYGYTF,TGTGCCAGCAGCCCGACAGGAGCCCGCTATGGCTACACCTTC
.,TRBV7-7,TRBJ1-1,CASSLNERSAAFF,TGTGCTAGCAGCTTAAATGAGCGCTCTGCCGCTTTCTTT
.,TRBV11-2,TRBJ1-5,CASSLEYNQPQHF,TGTGCCAGCAGCTTAGAGTACAATCAGCCCCAGCATTTT
.,TRBV4-1,TRBJ2-3,CASSQKGHGTDTQYF,TGCGCCAGCAGCCAAAAGGGGCACGGGACAGATACGCAGTATTTT
TRBD1,TRBV4-3,TRBJ1-2,CASSHLTQTGEKYGYTF,TGCGCCAGCAGCCACTTAACTCAGACAGGGGAAAAGTATGGCTACACCTTC
TRBD1,TRBV3-1/TRBV3-2,TRBJ1-1,CASSQAALGTGDLARF,TGTGCCAGCAGCCAAGCCGCGTTGGGGACAGGGGATTTAGCACGATTT
.,TRBV19,TRBJ1-4,CASHRLNEKLFF,TGTGCCAGCCACCGACTTAATGAAAAACTGTTTTTT